Reported below is one TCR beta chain. The antigen is unknown. The junction does not match germline at one end; this may be a read error. CDR1 and CDR2 from the germline V gene are SQVTM and ANQGSEA. The CDR3 loop spans 14 amino acids. These data originate in a study of tumor-infiltrating lymphocytes in primary liver carcinoma. Study details: Patients underwent resection of primary liver carcinoma. Those enrolled were patients of both sexes, who were aged 30 to 69 years. Study-wide points: Tumors significantly exceeded blood in top-250-clone fraction (p = 0.039).

RNA was extracted from whole blood without cell sorting, alongside germline DNA. Total RNA amounting to 450 to 550 ng was the source from which TCR beta cDNA was made with a constant-region primer. Three-round nested multiplex PCR performed with slightly modified ARM-PCR produced the TCR beta libraries. Use of TRBV1-TRBV30 forward primers with a C-beta reverse primer characterized the first two PCR rounds, which lasted about 9 cycles each. TCRdb fed the multiplex PCR reads into MiXCR, producing one record per CDR3 protein. The sample lists 310,000 or so distinct CDR3 sequences, around three fifths seen once, with about a sixth in the top ten.

The chain combines TRBV29-1 with TRBJ2-2; possibly TRBD2 for D (5 bases). This receptor was identified in a woman under 40 with primary liver carcinoma and hepatitis B virus infection. What was sequenced was peripheral blood. The CDR3, as DNA: TGCAGCGTTGAAGCTCGATCCATCACCGGGGAGCTGTTTTTC. This translates into CSVEARSITGELFF.